This TCR beta chain originates from a study of cytomegalovirus exposure and HLA in healthy donors. With 60 Vbeta and 13 Jbeta primers, the PCR was carried out. Here immunoSEQ multiplex PCR was the method, and the copy in TCRdb shows in-frame clones only, minus some. This sample carries about 100,000 clones, roughly 80% of them seen once, and the ten largest clones take approximately 7%. As concerns this clone: Antigen unknown.

J gave up 9 bases and V 1 base, and 20 bases lay outside the gene matches. Germline V lookup: CDR1 LNHDA, CDR2 SQIVND (reference sequence). This CDR3 region has 20 residues. Findings and caveats of the study: Listed as cytomegalovirus-associated were 150 or so TCR beta chains.

Sequenced sample: PBMCs. This TCR was sampled from a man aged 45 to 65 in good health and CMV-seropositive. The V and J genes are TRBV19 and TRBJ1-6; TRBD1 matches 8 bases. This CDR3 is CASSIGDRGKLVPQVSPLHF. The CDR3 DNA sequence: TGTGCCAGTAGTATAGGTGACAGGGGAAAACTCGTCCCTCAGGTTTCACCCCTCCACTTT.